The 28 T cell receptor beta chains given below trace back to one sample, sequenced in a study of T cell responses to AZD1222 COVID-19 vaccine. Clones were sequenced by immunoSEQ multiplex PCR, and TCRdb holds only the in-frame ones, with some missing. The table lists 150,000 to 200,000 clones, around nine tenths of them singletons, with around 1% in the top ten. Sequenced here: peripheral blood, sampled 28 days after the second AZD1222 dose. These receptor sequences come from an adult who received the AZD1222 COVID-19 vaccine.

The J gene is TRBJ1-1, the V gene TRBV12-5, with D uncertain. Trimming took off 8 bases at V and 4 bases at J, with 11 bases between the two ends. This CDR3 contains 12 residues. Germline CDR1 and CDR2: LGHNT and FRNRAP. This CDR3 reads CASRTEGTEAFF. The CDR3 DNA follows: TGTGCTAGTCGGACGGAGGGCACTGAAGCTTTCTTT. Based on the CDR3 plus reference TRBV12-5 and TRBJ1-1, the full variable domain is DARVTQTPRHKVTEMGQEVTMRCQPILGHNTVFWYRQTMMQGLELLAYFRNRAPLDDSGMPKDRFSAEMPDATLATLKIQPSEPRDSAVYFCASRTEGTEAFFGQGTRLTVV.

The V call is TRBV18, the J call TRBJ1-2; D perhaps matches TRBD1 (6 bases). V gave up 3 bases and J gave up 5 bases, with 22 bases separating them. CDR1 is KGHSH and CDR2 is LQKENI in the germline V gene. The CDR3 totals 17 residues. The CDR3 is CASSPLGAGSKPYGYTF. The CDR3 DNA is TGTGCCAGCTCACCCCTGGGGGCCGGATCGAAACCTTATGGCTACACCTTC.

The CDR3 coding sequence is TGTGCCAGCTCGGTCAGGGAGAACTATGGCTACACCTTC. Its translation is CASSVRENYGYTF. This chain joins TRBV2 and TRBJ1-2, with D maybe TRBD1 (5 bases). Germline V lookup: CDR1 SNHLY, CDR2 FYNNEI. This CDR3 has 13 amino acids. Trimming left V 8 bases short and J 2 bases short, with 12 bases between.

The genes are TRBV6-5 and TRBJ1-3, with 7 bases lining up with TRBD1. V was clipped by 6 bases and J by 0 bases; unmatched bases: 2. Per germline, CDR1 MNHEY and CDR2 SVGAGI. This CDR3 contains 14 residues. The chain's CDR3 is CASSDRVSGNTIYF. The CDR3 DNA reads TGTGCCAGCAGCGACAGGGTCTCTGGAAACACCATATATTTT.

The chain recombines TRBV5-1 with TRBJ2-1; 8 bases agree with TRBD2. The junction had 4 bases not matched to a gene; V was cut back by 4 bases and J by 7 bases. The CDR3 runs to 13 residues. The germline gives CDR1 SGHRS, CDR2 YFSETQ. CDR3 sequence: CASSPGLENEQFF. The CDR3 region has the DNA TGCGCCAGCAGCCCGGGACTAGAGAATGAGCAGTTCTTC.

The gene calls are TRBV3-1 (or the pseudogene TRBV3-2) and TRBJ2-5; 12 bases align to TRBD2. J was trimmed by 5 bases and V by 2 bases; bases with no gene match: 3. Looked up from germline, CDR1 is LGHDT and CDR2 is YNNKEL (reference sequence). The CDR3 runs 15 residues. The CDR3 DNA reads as TGTGCCAGCAGCCAACTAGCGGGGGGGTTCGAGACCCAGTACTTC. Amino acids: CASSQLAGGFETQYF.

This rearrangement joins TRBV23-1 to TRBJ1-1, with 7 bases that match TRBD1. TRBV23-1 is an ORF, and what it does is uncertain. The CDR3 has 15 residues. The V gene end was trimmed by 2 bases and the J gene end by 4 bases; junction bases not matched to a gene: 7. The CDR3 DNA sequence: TGCGCCAGCAGTCAACTGGACAGGCGGTGCACTGAAGCTTTCTTT. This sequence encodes CASSQLDRRCTEAFF.

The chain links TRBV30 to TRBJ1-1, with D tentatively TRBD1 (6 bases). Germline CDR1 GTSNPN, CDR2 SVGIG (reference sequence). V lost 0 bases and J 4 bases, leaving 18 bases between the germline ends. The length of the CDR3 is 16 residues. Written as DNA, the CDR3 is TGTGCCTGGAGTGTGTTGGGGGCGGGGGGTGGCACTGAAGCTTTCTTT. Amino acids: CAWSVLGAGGGTEAFF.

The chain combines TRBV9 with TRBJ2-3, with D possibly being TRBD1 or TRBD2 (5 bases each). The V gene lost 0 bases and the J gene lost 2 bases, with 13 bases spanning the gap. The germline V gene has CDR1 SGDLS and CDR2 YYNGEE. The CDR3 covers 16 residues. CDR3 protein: CASSVGAGTITDTQYF. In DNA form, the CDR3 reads TGTGCCAGCAGCGTAGGGGCAGGGACGATCACAGATACGCAGTATTTT. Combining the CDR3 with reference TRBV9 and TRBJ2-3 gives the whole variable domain DSGVTQTPKHLITATGQRVTLRCSPRSGDLSVYWYQQSLDQGLQFLIQYYNGEERAKGNILERFSAQQFPDLHSELNLSSLELGDSALYFCASSVGAGTITDTQYFGPGTRLTVL.

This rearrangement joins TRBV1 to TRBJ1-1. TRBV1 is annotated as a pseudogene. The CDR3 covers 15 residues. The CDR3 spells CTSSQDLGYDTEAFF. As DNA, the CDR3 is TGCACCAGCAGCCAAGATTTGGGGTATGACACTGAAGCTTTCTTT.

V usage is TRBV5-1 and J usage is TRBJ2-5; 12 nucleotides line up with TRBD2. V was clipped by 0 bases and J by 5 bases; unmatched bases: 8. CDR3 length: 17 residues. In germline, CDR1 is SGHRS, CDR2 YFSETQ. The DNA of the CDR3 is TGCGCCAGCAGCTTGGTCGGGACTAGCGGGTCGAGGGAGACCCAGTACTTC. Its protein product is CASSLVGTSGSRETQYF.

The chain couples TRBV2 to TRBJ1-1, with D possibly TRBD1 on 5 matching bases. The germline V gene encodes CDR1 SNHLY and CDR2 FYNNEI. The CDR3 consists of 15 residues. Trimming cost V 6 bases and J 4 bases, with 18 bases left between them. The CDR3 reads CASRPSGGWFTEAFF. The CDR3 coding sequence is TGTGCCAGCAGACCCTCTGGGGGTTGGTTCACTGAAGCTTTCTTT.

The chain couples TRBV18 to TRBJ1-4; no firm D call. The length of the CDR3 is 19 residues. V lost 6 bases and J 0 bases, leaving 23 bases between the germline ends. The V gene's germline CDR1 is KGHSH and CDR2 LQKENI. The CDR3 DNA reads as TGTGCCAGCTCGCTCAATACCCTTTCCCGTTACGCAACTAATGAAAAACTGTTTTTT. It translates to CASSLNTLSRYATNEKLFF.

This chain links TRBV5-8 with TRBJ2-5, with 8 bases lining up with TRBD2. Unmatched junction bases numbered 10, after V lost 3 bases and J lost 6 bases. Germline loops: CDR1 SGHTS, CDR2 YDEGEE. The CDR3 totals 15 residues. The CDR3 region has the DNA TGTGCCAGCAGCTATGCTACCGGGGGGGCGAAGACCCAGTACTTC. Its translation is CASSYATGGAKTQYF.

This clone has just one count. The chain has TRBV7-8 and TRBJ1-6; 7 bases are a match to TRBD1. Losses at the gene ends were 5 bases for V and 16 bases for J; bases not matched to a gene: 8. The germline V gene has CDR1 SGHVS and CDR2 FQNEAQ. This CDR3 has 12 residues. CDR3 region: CASSEHRDRLHF. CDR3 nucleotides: TGTGCCAGCAGCGAACACCGGGACAGACTCCACTTT.

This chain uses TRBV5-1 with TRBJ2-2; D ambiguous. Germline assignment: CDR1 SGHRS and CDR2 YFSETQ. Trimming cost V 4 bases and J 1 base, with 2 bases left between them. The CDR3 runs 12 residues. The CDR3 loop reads CASSQNTGELFF. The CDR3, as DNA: TGCGCCAGCAGCCAGAACACCGGGGAGCTGTTTTTT.

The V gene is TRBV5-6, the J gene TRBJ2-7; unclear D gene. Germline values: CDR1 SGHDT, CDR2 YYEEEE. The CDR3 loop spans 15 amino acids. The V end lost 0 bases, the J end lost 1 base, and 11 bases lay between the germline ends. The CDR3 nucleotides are TGTGCCAGCAGCTTGGCCGGAGATTGGTCCTACGAGCAGTACTTC. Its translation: CASSLAGDWSYEQYF.

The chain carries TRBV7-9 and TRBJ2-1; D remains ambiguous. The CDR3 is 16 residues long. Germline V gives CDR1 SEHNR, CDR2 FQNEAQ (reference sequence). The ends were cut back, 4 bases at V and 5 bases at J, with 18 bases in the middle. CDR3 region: CASSSLRPGPHNEQFF. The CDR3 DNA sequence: TGTGCCAGCAGCTCCCTTAGGCCGGGCCCCCACAATGAGCAGTTCTTC.

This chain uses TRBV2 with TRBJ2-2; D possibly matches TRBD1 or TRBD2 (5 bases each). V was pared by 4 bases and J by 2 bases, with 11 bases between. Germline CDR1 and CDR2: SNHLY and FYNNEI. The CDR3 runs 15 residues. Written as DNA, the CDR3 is TGTGCCAGCAGTGTGGGGGACCTAAACACCGGGGAGCTGTTTTTT. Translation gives CASSVGDLNTGELFF.

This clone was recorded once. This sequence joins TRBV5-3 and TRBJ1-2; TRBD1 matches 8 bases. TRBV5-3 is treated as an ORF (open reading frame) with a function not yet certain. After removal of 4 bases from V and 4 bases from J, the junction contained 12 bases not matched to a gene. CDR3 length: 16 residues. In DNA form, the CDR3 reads TGTGCCAGAAGCCCTAGGACAGGGCCGGATGCCTATGGCTACACCTTC. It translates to CARSPRTGPDAYGYTF.

The CDR3 DNA reads TGTGCCAGTAGTACACGGGACAGGGGGCGACGGGATTATGGCTACACCTTC. It is translated as CASSTRDRGRRDYGYTF. This chain joins TRBV19 and TRBJ1-2, with 12 bases matching TRBD1. CDR1 is LNHDA, CDR2 SQIVND, per germline (reference sequence). V lost 4 bases, J lost 5 bases, and 11 bases stayed unmatched. This CDR3 comprises 17 residues.

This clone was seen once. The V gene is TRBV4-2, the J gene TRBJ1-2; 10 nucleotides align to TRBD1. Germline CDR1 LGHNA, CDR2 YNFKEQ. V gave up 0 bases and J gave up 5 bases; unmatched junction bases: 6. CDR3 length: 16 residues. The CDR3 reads CASSQDGDRGSYGYTF. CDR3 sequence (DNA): TGTGCCAGCAGCCAAGATGGGGACAGGGGATCGTATGGCTACACCTTC.

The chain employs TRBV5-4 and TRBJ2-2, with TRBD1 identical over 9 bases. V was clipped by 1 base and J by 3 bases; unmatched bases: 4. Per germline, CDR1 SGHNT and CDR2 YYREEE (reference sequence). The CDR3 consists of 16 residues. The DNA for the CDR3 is TGTGCCAGCAGCTTGAACAGGGGGCTTGACACCGGGGAGCTGTTTTTT. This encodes CASSLNRGLDTGELFF.

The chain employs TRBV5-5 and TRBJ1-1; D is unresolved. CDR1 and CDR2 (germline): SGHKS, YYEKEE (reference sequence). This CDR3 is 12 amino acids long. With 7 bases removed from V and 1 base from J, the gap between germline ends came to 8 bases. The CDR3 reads CASAWGNTEAFF. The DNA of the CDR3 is TGTGCCAGCGCCTGGGGGAACACTGAAGCTTTCTTT.

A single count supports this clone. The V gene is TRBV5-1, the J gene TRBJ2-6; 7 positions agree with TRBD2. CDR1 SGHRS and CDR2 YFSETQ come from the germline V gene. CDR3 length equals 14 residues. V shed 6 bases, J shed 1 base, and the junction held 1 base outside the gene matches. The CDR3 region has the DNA TGCGCCAGCACAGCGGGGTCTGGGGCCAACGTCCTGACTTTC. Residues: CASTAGSGANVLTF.

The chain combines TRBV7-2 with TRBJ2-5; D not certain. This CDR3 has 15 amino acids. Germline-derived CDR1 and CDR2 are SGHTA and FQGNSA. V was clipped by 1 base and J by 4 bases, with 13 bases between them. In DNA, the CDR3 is TGTGCCAGCAGCTTAGGGCCATCCTATGGAGAGACCCAGTACTTC. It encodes CASSLGPSYGETQYF.

The DNA for the CDR3 is TGTGCCAGCAGCGCTCTACTGACAGGGTACTATGGCTACACCTTC. Its protein is CASSALLTGYYGYTF. The V and J genes are TRBV9 and TRBJ1-2; 7 bases line up with TRBD1. Germline V gene data show CDR1 as SGDLS and CDR2 as YYNGEE. The J segment lost 3 bases and the V segment lost 3 bases, leaving 8 bases of the junction unmatched. The CDR3 is made up of 15 amino acids.

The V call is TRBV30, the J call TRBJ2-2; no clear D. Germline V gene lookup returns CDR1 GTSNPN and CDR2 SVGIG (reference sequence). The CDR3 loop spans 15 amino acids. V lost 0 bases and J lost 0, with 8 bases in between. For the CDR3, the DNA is TGTGCCTGGAGTGTGCCATGGACGAACACCGGGGAGCTGTTTTTT. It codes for CAWSVPWTNTGELFF.